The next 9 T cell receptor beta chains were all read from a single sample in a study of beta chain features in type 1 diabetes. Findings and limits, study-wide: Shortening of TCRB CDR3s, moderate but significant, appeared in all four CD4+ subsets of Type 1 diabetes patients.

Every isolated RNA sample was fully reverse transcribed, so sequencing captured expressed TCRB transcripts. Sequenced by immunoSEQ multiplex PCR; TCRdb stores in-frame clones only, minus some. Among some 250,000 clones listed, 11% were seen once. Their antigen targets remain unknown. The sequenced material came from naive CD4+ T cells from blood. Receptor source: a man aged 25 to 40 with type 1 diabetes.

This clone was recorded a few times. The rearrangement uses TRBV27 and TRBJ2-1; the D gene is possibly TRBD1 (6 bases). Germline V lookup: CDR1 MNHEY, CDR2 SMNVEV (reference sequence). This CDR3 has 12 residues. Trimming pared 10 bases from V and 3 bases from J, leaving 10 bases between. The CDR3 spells CATTTGYNEQFF. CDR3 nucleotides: TGTGCCACTACGACAGGCTACAATGAGCAGTTCTTC.

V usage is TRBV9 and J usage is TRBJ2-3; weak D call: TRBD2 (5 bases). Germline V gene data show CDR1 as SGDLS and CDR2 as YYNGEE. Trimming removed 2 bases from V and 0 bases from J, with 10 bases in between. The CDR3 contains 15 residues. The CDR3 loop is CASSVHSGSTDTQYF. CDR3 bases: TGTGCCAGCAGCGTTCACAGCGGTAGCACAGATACGCAGTATTTT.

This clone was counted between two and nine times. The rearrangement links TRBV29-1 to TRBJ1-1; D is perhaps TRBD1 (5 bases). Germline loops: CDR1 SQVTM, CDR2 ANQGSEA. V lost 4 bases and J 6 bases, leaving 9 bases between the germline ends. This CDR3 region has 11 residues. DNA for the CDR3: TGCAGCGTTGGGTCAGGGTCTGAAGCTTTCTTT. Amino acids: CSVGSGSEAFF. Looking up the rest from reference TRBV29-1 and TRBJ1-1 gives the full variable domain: SAVISQKPSRDICQRGTSLTIQCQVDSQVTMMFWYRQQPGQSLTLIATANQGSEATYESGFVIDKFPISRPNLTFSTLTVSNMSPEDSSIYLCSVGSGSEAFFGQGTRLTVV.

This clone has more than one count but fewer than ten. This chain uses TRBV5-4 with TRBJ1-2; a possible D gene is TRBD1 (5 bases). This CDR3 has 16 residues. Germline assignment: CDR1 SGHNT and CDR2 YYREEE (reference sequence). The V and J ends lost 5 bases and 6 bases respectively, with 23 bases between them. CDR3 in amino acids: CASRADFDRGGDGYTF. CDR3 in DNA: TGTGCCAGCAGAGCGGACTTTGACCGGGGCGGGGATGGCTACACCTTC. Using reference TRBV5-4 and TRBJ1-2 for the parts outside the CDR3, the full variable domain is ETGVTQSPTHLIKTRGQQVTLRCSSQSGHNTVSWYQQALGQGPQFIFQYYREEENGRGNFPPRFSGLQFPNYSSELNVNALELDDSALYLCASRADFDRGGDGYTFGSGTRLTVV.

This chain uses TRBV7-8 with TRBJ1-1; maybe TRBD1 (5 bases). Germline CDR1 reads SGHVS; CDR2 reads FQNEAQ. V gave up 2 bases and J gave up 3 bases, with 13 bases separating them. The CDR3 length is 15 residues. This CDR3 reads CASSLRWDSDTEAFF. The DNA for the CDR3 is TGTGCCAGCAGCTTAAGGTGGGACTCGGACACTGAAGCTTTCTTT. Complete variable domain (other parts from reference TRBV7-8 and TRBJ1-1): GAGVSQSPRYKVAKRGQDVALRCDPISGHVSLFWYQQALGQGPEFLTYFQNEAQLDKSGLPSDRFFAERPEGSVSTLKIQRTQQEDSAVYLCASSLRWDSDTEAFFGQGTRLTVV.

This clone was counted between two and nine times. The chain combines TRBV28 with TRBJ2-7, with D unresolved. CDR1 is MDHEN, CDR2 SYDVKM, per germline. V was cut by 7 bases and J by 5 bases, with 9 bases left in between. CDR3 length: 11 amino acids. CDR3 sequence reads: CASIFGDEQYF. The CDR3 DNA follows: TGTGCCAGCATTTTCGGAGACGAGCAGTACTTC.

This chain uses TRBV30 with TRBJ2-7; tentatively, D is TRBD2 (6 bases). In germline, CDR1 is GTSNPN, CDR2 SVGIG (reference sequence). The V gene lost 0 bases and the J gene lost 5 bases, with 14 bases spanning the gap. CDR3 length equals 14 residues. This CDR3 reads CAWSVVAGINEQYF. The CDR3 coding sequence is TGTGCCTGGAGTGTAGTCGCGGGGATTAACGAGCAGTACTTC.

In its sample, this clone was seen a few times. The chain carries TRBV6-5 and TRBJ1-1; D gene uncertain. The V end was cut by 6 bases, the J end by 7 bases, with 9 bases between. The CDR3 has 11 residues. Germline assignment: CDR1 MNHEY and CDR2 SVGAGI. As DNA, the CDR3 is TGTGCCAGCAGCCTCAGTGATGAAGCTTTCTTT. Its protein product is CASSLSDEAFF.

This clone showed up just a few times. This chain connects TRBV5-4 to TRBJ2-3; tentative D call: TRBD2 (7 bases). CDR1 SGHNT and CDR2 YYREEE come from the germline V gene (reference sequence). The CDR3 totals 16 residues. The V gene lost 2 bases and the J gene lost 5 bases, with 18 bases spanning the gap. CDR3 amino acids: CASSFGPGGQGDTQYF. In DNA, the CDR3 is TGTGCCAGCAGCTTTGGCCCGGGGGGCCAGGGAGATACGCAGTATTTT.